These 27 T cell receptor beta chains were all obtained from the same sample, sequenced in a study of breast tumors, draining lymph nodes, adjacent tissues. From the multiplex PCR reads, TCRdb called clonotypes with MiXCR, one entry per CDR3 protein. This sample has about 130,000 distinct CDR3 sequences, with 21% found just once. The lymph nodes were axillary draining lymph nodes from breast cancer patients. Sequencing was performed on axillary lymph node tissue. These receptors all come from a female donor with breast cancer. Some clones in this sample may be carry-over from other donors' samples.

This clonotype was seen ten or more times. V gene TRBV3-1 combines with J gene TRBJ2-1; TRBD2 agrees at 8 bases. With 1 base clipped from V and 8 bases from J, the junction kept 13 bases outside the gene matches. CDR1 and CDR2 from the germline V gene are LGHDT and YNNKEL (reference sequence). This CDR3 has 17 amino acids. The CDR3 reads CASSQVEGTSGSYEQFF. The CDR3 DNA follows: TGTGCCAGCAGCCAAGTTGAAGGGACCAGCGGGAGCTATGAGCAGTTCTTC.

The chain joins TRBV19 to TRBJ1-1; D might be TRBD1 (6 bases). From germline, CDR1 is LNHDA and CDR2 SQIVND (reference sequence). V was pared by 5 bases and J by 3 bases, with 16 bases between. The CDR3 totals 15 residues. This CDR3 is CASSSGWGPYTEAFF. The CDR3 coding sequence is TGTGCCAGTAGTTCGGGGTGGGGGCCTTACACTGAAGCTTTCTTT.

This clonotype was seen repeatedly, ten times or more. This sequence joins TRBV20-1 and TRBJ2-3, with a possible D match to TRBD2 (6 bases). V shed 6 bases and J shed 0 bases, with 13 bases lying between them. The CDR3 runs to 14 residues. CDR1 is DFQATT and CDR2 is SNEGSKA in the germline V gene (reference sequence). The CDR3, as DNA: TGCAGTGCCCGGGACTGGGCTAGCACAGATACGCAGTATTTT. Translation: CSARDWASTDTQYF.

This clonotype was counted ten times or more. The CDR3 here is CATEDRGYGEQYF. CDR3 coding DNA: TGTGCCACGGAAGACAGGGGATACGGCGAGCAGTACTTC. The V and J genes are TRBV10-3 and TRBJ2-7; 8 bases line up with TRBD1. The CDR3 sequence is 13 residues long. CDR1 and CDR2 (germline): ENHRY, SYGVKD. V trimming: 10 bases; J trimming: 6 bases; junction bases outside the gene matches: 11.

Concerning this clonotype itself: This may come from a read error, since a much larger clone is one base off. Here the CDR3 DNA reads TGTGCCAGCAGTGAAATCAGGGAAATTGAAAAACTGTTTTTT. The encoded protein is CASSEIREIEKLFF. J is TRBJ1-4 and V is TRBV2; possible D gene TRBD1, 5 bases. The CDR3 length is 14 residues. CDR1 is SNHLY and CDR2 is FYNNEI in the germline V gene. Trimming removed 2 bases from V and 7 bases from J, with 11 bases in between.

Concerning this clonotype: This may be a read error, as it is one base from a much larger clone. The chain carries TRBV12-3 or TRBV12-4 and TRBJ2-3; the D gene is possibly TRBD1 (6 bases). The length of the CDR3 is 16 residues. CDR3 in DNA: TGTGCCAACAGTCTAGGGGGAAATAGCGGCACAGATACGCAGTATTTT. Protein: CANSLGGNSGTDTQYF.

The sample holds many counts of this clonotype. The chain employs TRBV27 and TRBJ2-1; D perhaps matches TRBD2 (5 bases). Germline assignment: CDR1 MNHEY and CDR2 SMNVEV (reference sequence). The CDR3 is 13 residues long. The V gene lost 9 bases and the J gene lost 8 bases, with 17 bases spanning the gap. CDR3 amino acids: CASRGMPGDEQFF. Written as DNA, the CDR3 is TGTGCCAGTCGTGGAATGCCCGGGGATGAGCAGTTCTTC.

This clonotype occurred many times. The V call is TRBV6-1, the J call TRBJ2-3, with 8 nucleotides matching TRBD2. Germline V gene sequence: CDR1 MNHNS, CDR2 SASEGT. With 6 bases clipped from V and 6 bases from J, the junction kept 8 bases outside the gene matches. The CDR3 is made up of 14 amino acids. The chain's CDR3 is CASSRAGAGDTQYF. CDR3 DNA: TGTGCCAGCAGCCGAGCGGGAGCCGGGGATACGCAGTATTTT.

The rearrangement uses TRBV12-3 or TRBV12-4 and TRBJ2-1; TRBD2 is a possible D gene (5 bases). The CDR3 is 16 amino acids. The V gene lost 5 bases and the J gene lost 0 bases, with 14 bases spanning the gap. CDR3 in DNA: TGTGCCAGCAGTACCTCCGGGGAACCCTCCTACAATGAGCAGTTCTTC. It codes for CASSTSGEPSYNEQFF.

This clonotype was detected many times. J is TRBJ2-7 and V is TRBV29-1, with D hard to call. The ends were cut back, 0 bases at V and 1 base at J, with 7 bases in the middle. CDR3 size: 13 residues. Germline CDR1 is SQVTM and CDR2 is ANQGSEA. The CDR3 protein is CSVEDEASYEQYF. The DNA for the CDR3 is TGCAGCGTTGAAGATGAGGCTTCCTACGAGCAGTACTTC.

This clonotype was recorded once. A much more abundant neighbour one base away suggests this may be a read error. This chain links TRBV19 with TRBJ2-3, with TRBD2 matching 9 bases. The CDR3 is 14 amino acids. CDR1 is LNHDA, CDR2 SQIVND, per germline (reference sequence). The DNA for the CDR3 is TGTGCCAGTAGTAGGGGCGGGAGGGGAGATACGCCGTATTTT. As protein: CASSRGGRGDTPYF.

At least ten counts were recorded for this clonotype. The rearrangement joins TRBV20-1 to TRBJ2-1; no firm D call. Germline CDR1 is DFQATT and CDR2 is SNEGSKA (reference sequence). The CDR3 is made up of 15 amino acids. Trimming took 3 bases from V and 4 from J, leaving 16 bases between them. The CDR3 nucleotides are TGCAGTGCTAGGTCTCTACGCGGAAAGTACAATGAGCAGTTCTTC. It encodes CSARSLRGKYNEQFF.

This clonotype showed up just a few times. The rearrangement joins TRBV5-1 to TRBJ2-4; 10 nucleotides align to TRBD1. The CDR3 has 15 amino acids. CDR1 and CDR2 from the germline V gene are SGHRS and YFSETQ. V dropped 0 bases and J dropped 8; count of bases not matched to a gene: 5. For the CDR3, the DNA is TGCGCCAGCAGCTTGGATGGGACAGGGGCTGACATTCAGTACTTC. It specifies CASSLDGTGADIQYF.

This clonotype showed up many times. The genes are TRBV5-4 and TRBJ2-1, with 8 bases aligning to TRBD1. The V and J ends lost 5 bases and 9 bases, in that order; junction bases with no gene match: 10. This CDR3 region has 14 residues. Germline V CDR1 and CDR2: SGHNT, YYREEE (reference sequence). In nucleotides, the CDR3 is TGTGCCAGCAGGCGGACAGGGAGCTTCGGTGAGCAGTTCTTC. It is translated as CASRRTGSFGEQFF. Variable domain in full (rest from reference TRBV5-4 and TRBJ2-1): ETGVTQSPTHLIKTRGQQVTLRCSSQSGHNTVSWYQQALGQGPQFIFQYYREEENGRGNFPPRFSGLQFPNYSSELNVNALELDDSALYLCASRRTGSFGEQFFGPGTRLTVL.

This clonotype was seen repeatedly, ten times or more. This chain uses TRBV5-4 with TRBJ2-7; 8 positions agree with TRBD2. CDR3 size: 15 residues. Germline-derived CDR1 and CDR2 are SGHNT and YYREEE (reference sequence). Unmatched junction bases numbered 5, after V lost 3 bases and J lost 0 bases. The chain's CDR3 is CASSSQRESSYEQYF. The CDR3 nucleotides are TGTGCCAGCAGCTCCCAGCGGGAGAGCTCCTACGAGCAGTACTTC.

This clonotype was recorded at least ten times. The chain joins TRBV5-4 to TRBJ2-3; the D gene is possibly TRBD2 (7 bases). CDR3 size: 15 residues. Trimming took off 1 base at V and 0 bases at J, with 9 bases between the two ends. Germline V gene data show CDR1 as SGHNT and CDR2 as YYREEE (reference sequence). The DNA for the CDR3 is TGTGCCAGCAGCTTGACGGGGGGCAGCACAGATACGCAGTATTTT. Protein: CASSLTGGSTDTQYF.

Regarding this clonotype: A read error may be the cause here, since a much bigger clone is one base away. The gene calls are TRBV12-3 or TRBV12-4 and TRBJ1-2; perhaps TRBD1 as D (5 bases). The CDR3 covers 14 residues. The V gene lost 6 bases and the J gene lost 9 bases, with 20 bases spanning the gap. The CDR3 protein is CASSPLTRGYSYTF. DNA of the CDR3: TGTGCCAGCAGCCCCTTGACCCGGGGGTATAGCTACACCTTC.

A remark on this clonotype: A read error may explain this, as a much larger clone is one base away. V is TRBV2 and J is TRBJ2-7; D is uncertain. The ends were cut back, 8 bases at V and 1 base at J, with 12 bases in the middle. The CDR3 is 13 amino acids. The germline V gene has CDR1 SNHLY and CDR2 FYNNEI. Here the CDR3 reads CASRADLSYEQYF. The DNA for the CDR3 is TGTGCCAGCCGGGCGGATTTATCCTACGAGCAGTACTTC.

Note on this clonotype: A read error may be the cause here, since a much bigger clone is one base away. This chain links TRBV19 with TRBJ1-2, with 9 bases aligning to TRBD1. Germline V gene sequence: CDR1 LNHDA, CDR2 SQIVND (reference sequence). This CDR3 has 17 amino acids. CDR3 region: CACSVLFRDRDRYGYTF. CDR3 bases: TGTGCCTGTAGTGTATTGTTCCGGGACAGGGACCGCTATGGCTACACCTTC.

This clonotype was observed a few times. This sequence joins TRBV30 and TRBJ1-2; D not certain. The CDR3 is 22 amino acids. CDR1 is GTSNPN, CDR2 SVGIG, per germline (reference sequence). The V end lost 0 bases, the J end lost 0 bases, and 32 bases lay between the germline ends. The CDR3 bases are TGTGCCTGGAGTGTAGAAGGTATAGGATCAGAGCTCATGCCCAGCGCTAACTATGGCTACACCTTC. Encoded protein: CAWSVEGIGSELMPSANYGYTF.

This clonotype was picked up many times. This chain links TRBV24-1 with TRBJ2-1, with 13 bases that match TRBD2. This CDR3 has 14 residues. V was clipped by 9 bases and J by 5 bases; unmatched bases: 3. Germline V gives CDR1 KGHDR, CDR2 SFDVKD. Here the CDR3 reads CATHGTSGNNEQFF. For the CDR3, the DNA is TGTGCCACCCACGGGACTAGCGGGAACAATGAGCAGTTCTTC.

This clonotype was seen many times. J is TRBJ2-1 and V is TRBV7-8, with 10 nucleotides matching TRBD2. Per the germline V gene, CDR1 is SGHVS and CDR2 is FQNEAQ. The V gene end was trimmed by 5 bases and the J gene end by 5 bases; junction bases not matched to a gene: 9. The CDR3 loop spans 16 amino acids. CDR3: CASSLQGTSANNEQFF. CDR3 DNA: TGTGCCAGCAGCCTACAAGGGACTAGCGCTAACAATGAGCAGTTCTTC.

The CDR3 DNA reads as TGTGCCAGCACCAAGACAGGGGGCATTGAGACCCAGTACTTC. Translating it yields CASTKTGGIETQYF. This rearrangement joins TRBV28 to TRBJ2-5, with 10 bases identical to TRBD1. The CDR3 contains 14 residues. V lost 7 bases to trimming and J lost 5 bases; unmatched junction nucleotides: 7. Germline V gives CDR1 MDHEN, CDR2 SYDVKM. The variable domain in full, completed from reference TRBV28 and TRBJ2-5, reads DVKVTQSSRYLVKRTGEKVFLECVQDMDHENMFWYRQDPGLGLRLIYFSYDVKMKEKGDIPEGYSVSREKKERFSLILESASTNQTSMYLCASTKTGGIETQYFGPGTRLLVL.

This clonotype was seen a handful of times. The chain joins TRBV27 to TRBJ2-7, with D possibly being TRBD1 (6 bases). CDR3 size: 13 residues. Germline V gives CDR1 MNHEY, CDR2 SMNVEV (reference sequence). Deletions cut 6 bases from V and 6 bases from J, with 15 bases between. CDR3 nucleotide sequence: TGTGCCAGCAGCCAATCAGGGGTCCGCGAGCAGTACTTC. As protein: CASSQSGVREQYF.

This clonotype was recorded at least ten times. CDR3 sequence (DNA): TGTGCCAGCGGGGGGGGGGCGTACACCGGGGAGCTGTTTTTT. It translates to CASGGGAYTGELFF. The chain recombines TRBV27 with TRBJ2-2; maybe TRBD2 (7 bases). The CDR3 extends over 14 amino acids. Trimming removed 8 bases at V and 3 bases at J, with 13 bases between. The germline V gene encodes CDR1 MNHEY and CDR2 SMNVEV (reference sequence).

Of note for this clonotype: A much larger clone is a single base away; this may be a read error. The V gene is TRBV5-6, the J gene TRBJ2-1; D is ambiguous. The germline V gene has CDR1 SGHDT and CDR2 YYEEEE. The CDR3 runs to 15 residues. The CDR3 coding sequence is TGTGCCAACAGCTCCCGCCTTCTCCACTACAATGAGCAGTTCTTC. This sequence encodes CANSSRLLHYNEQFF. The complete variable domain, with remaining parts taken from reference TRBV5-6 and TRBJ2-1, reads DAGVTQSPTHLIKTRGQQVTLRCSPKSGHDTVSWYQQALGQGPQFIFQYYEEEERQRGNFPDRFSGHQFPNYSSELNVNALLLGDSALYLCANSSRLLHYNEQFFGPGTRLTVL.

On this clonotype itself: A much bigger clone sits one base away, suggesting this may be a read error. V and J are TRBV5-4 and TRBJ2-7; 7 bases line up with TRBD1. Germline CDR1 is SGHNT and CDR2 is YYREEE (reference sequence). V lost 2 bases to trimming and J lost 4 bases; unmatched junction nucleotides: 9. The CDR3 has 15 amino acids. For the CDR3, the DNA is TGTGCCAGCAGCTTTGGAGCAGGGGGAGAGTACGAGCAGTACTTC. It codes for CASSFGAGGEYEQYF.